The clone carrying this T cell receptor beta chain has a count of ten or more. CDR3 length: 13 amino acids. Germline CDR1 is SQVTM and CDR2 is ANQGSEA. In TCRdb, the RT-PCR reads were re-called with MiXCR into one record per CDR3 protein. The table has more than 600,000 distinct CDR3 sequences, approximately 15% seen once. This clonotype was sampled from a female donor in good health, serving as a healthy control. The genes are TRBV29-1 and TRBJ2-3; possibly TRBD1 for D (5 bases). The sample taken for sequencing was memory CD4+ T cells from blood. This chain's CDR3 is CASGANVGDTQYF. In DNA form, the CDR3 reads TGCGCAAGTGGGGCCAATGTCGGAGATACGCAGTATTTT.